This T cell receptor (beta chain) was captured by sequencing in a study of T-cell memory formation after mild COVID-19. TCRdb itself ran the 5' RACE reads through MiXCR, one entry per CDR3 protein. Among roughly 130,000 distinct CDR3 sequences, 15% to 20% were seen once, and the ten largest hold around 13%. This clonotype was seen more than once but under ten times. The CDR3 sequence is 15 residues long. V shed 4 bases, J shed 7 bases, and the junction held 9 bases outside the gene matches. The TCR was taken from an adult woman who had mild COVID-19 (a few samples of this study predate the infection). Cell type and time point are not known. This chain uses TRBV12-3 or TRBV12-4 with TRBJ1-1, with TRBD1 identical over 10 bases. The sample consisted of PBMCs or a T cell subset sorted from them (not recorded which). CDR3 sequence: CASSYQGQGNGEAFF. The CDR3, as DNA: TGTGCCAGCAGTTACCAGGGACAGGGGAACGGTGAAGCTTTCTTT.